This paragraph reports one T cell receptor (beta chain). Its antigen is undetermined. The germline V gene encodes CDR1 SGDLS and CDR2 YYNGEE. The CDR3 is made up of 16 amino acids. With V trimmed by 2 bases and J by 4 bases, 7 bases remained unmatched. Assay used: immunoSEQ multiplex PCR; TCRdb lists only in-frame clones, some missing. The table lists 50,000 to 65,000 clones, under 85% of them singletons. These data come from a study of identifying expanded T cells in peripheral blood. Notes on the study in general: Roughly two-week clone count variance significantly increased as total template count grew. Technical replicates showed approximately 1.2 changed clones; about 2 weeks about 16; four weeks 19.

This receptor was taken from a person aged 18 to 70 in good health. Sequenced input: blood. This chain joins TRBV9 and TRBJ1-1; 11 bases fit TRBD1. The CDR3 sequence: CASSVRGQGAFTEAFF. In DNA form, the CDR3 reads TGTGCCAGCAGCGTCAGAGGACAGGGGGCTTTCACTGAAGCTTTCTTT. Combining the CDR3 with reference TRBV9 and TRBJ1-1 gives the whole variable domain DSGVTQTPKHLITATGQRVTLRCSPRSGDLSVYWYQQSLDQGLQFLIQYYNGEERAKGNILERFSAQQFPDLHSELNLSSLELGDSALYFCASSVRGQGAFTEAFFGQGTRLTVV.